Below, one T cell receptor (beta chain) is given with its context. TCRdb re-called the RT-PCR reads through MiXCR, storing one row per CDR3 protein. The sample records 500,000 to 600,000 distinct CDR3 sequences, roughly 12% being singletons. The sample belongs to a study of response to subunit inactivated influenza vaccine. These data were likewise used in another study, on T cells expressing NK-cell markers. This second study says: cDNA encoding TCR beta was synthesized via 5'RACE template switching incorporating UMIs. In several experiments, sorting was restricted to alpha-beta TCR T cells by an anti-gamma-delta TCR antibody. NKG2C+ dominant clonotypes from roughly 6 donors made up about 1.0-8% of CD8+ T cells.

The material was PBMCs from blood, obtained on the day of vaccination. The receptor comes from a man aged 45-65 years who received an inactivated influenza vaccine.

CDR3 nucleotides: TGTGCCAGCAGCCCGGGACAGCTCAGCTCCTACGAGCAGTACTTC. It encodes CASSPGQLSSYEQYF. This chain joins TRBV12-3 or TRBV12-4 and TRBJ2-7; TRBD1 matches at 7 bases. Trimming cost V 6 bases and J 0 bases; bases outside gene matches: 8. This CDR3 comprises 15 residues.